The 20 T cell receptor beta chains listed next were all sequenced from one sample in a study of control samples from healthy donors and cancer patients. Clones were read by immunoSEQ multiplex PCR, and TCRdb kept only the in-frame ones, dropping some. The profile shows 100,000 to 150,000 clones, about 87% of them singletons. Sequenced material: blood. Every receptor here comes from a man younger than 40 in good health.

This clone was seen a single time. The chain employs TRBV2 and TRBJ2-3, with 10 bases fitting TRBD1. Per the germline V gene, CDR1 is SNHLY and CDR2 is FYNNEI. The CDR3 contains 16 residues. The V gene end was trimmed by 7 bases and the J gene end by 3 bases; junction bases not matched to a gene: 10. The CDR3 DNA is TGTGCCAGCACCGAGGGACAGGGGAGCTGGACAGATACGCAGTATTTT. It codes for CASTEGQGSWTDTQYF.

A few counts support this clone. The chain carries TRBV5-5 and TRBJ2-2, with 7 bases identical to TRBD1. CDR1 is SGHKS, CDR2 YYEKEE, per germline (reference sequence). V trimming: 3 bases; J trimming: 4 bases; junction bases outside the gene matches: 3. CDR3 length: 14 amino acids. The DNA for the CDR3 is TGTGCCAGCAGCTGGGACAGTCCCACCGGGGAGCTGTTTTTT. This translates into CASSWDSPTGELFF.

The chain links TRBV6-1 to TRBJ1-2; tentatively, D is TRBD1 (6 bases). V gave up 1 base and J gave up 5 bases, with 14 bases separating them. The CDR3 runs 15 residues. Germline V gene sequence: CDR1 MNHNS, CDR2 SASEGT. For the CDR3, the DNA is TGTGCCAGCAGTGAAGGCGGGGGCCAGACTTATGGCTACACCTTC. Its translation is CASSEGGGQTYGYTF.

Remarks on this clone: Other DNA sequences from this sample encode an identical CDR3 as well. The CDR3 reads CASSFEGDQPQHF. The CDR3 nucleotides are TGCGCCAGCAGCTTTGAGGGGGATCAGCCCCAGCATTTT. The chain is built from TRBV5-1 and TRBJ1-5, with a possible D match to TRBD1 (6 bases). The CDR3 contains 13 residues. Germline-derived CDR1 and CDR2 are SGHRS and YFSETQ. V gave up 2 bases and J gave up 5 bases, with 8 bases separating them.

The chain recombines TRBV28 with TRBJ2-2; D ambiguous. This CDR3 region has 14 residues. CDR1 is MDHEN and CDR2 is SYDVKM in the germline V gene. V was cut by 0 bases and J by 6 bases, with 8 bases left in between. The CDR3 bases are TGTGCCAGCAGTTTATGGGGTTATCCCGGGGAGCTGTTTTTT. It codes for CASSLWGYPGELFF.

This rearrangement joins TRBV2 to TRBJ2-3, with 9 bases fitting TRBD2. The V gene's germline CDR1 is SNHLY and CDR2 FYNNEI. The CDR3 runs to 15 residues. J gave up 1 base and V 8 bases, and 7 bases lay outside the gene matches. This chain's CDR3 is CASAAASGGTDTQYF. The CDR3 DNA follows: TGTGCCAGCGCCGCGGCTAGCGGGGGCACAGATACGCAGTATTTT.

The V and J genes are TRBV18 and TRBJ2-3; 8 bases agree with TRBD2. V shed 7 bases and J 1 base; nucleotides not matched to a gene: 10. There are 16 residues in the CDR3. CDR1 and CDR2 (germline): KGHSH, LQKENI. As DNA, the CDR3 is TGTGCCAGCTTCTTTGGCGGGGGACTAGGCACAGATACGCAGTATTTT. It codes for CASFFGGGLGTDTQYF.

The chain is built from TRBV24-1 and TRBJ2-3; a weak D match, TRBD2 (5 bases). V was cut by 6 bases and J by 6 bases, with 12 bases left in between. Germline-derived CDR1 and CDR2 are KGHDR and SFDVKD. This CDR3 has 13 residues. The chain's CDR3 is CATSSAGPDTQYF. DNA of the CDR3: TGTGCCACCAGTTCCGCGGGCCCCGATACGCAGTATTTT.

With regard to this clone: The junction shows a germline mismatch at one end, possibly a read error. The chain combines TRBV29-1 with TRBJ2-2; the D gene is possibly TRBD2 (6 bases). This CDR3 has 12 amino acids. Germline V CDR1 and CDR2: SQVTM, ANQGSEA. The CDR3 sequence is CSAERGTGELFF. The CDR3 DNA follows: TGCAGCGCTGAACGGGGGACCGGGGAGCTGTTTTTT.

J is TRBJ1-6 and V is TRBV10-3; TRBD1 is a possible D gene (5 bases). V was shortened by 6 bases and J by 5 bases, with 17 bases between the two germline ends. CDR1 ENHRY and CDR2 SYGVKD come from the germline V gene. This CDR3 is built from 16 residues. The CDR3 sequence: CAIRGYVKGDNSPLHF. The DNA for the CDR3 is TGTGCCATCAGGGGATATGTGAAAGGGGATAATTCACCCCTCCACTTT.

In regard to this clone: Other DNA sequences from this sample encode an identical CDR3 as well. The genes are TRBV5-8 and TRBJ1-4; no reliable D call. Trimming pared 2 bases from V and 0 bases from J, leaving 5 bases between. Germline CDR1 and CDR2: SGHTS and YDEGEE. The CDR3 is 14 amino acids. This CDR3 is CASSFGATNEKLFF. The CDR3 DNA reads as TGTGCCAGCAGCTTCGGTGCAACTAATGAAAAACTGTTTTTT.

This sequence joins TRBV11-3 and TRBJ1-3; no definite D call. The CDR3 runs to 14 residues. Germline loops: CDR1 SGHNT, CDR2 YENEEA. Trimming stripped 0 bases from V and 2 bases from J, with 5 bases between. The CDR3 protein is CASSLESPGNTIYF. CDR3 DNA sequence: TGTGCCAGCAGCTTAGAGTCCCCTGGAAACACCATATATTTT. The entire variable domain, with the rest obtained from reference TRBV11-3 and TRBJ1-3, is as follows: EAGVVQSPRYKIIEKKQPVAFWCNPISGHNTLYWYLQNLGQGPELLIRYENEEAVDDSQLPKDRFSAERLKGVDSTLKIQPAELGDSAVYLCASSLESPGNTIYFGEGSWLTVV.

The rearrangement links TRBV2 to TRBJ2-3, with D perhaps TRBD2 (6 bases). This CDR3 has 14 amino acids. The germline V gene encodes CDR1 SNHLY and CDR2 FYNNEI. V lost 7 bases and J 2 bases, leaving 13 bases between the germline ends. In nucleotides, the CDR3 is TGTGCCAGCAAAAGGGGCGGGGACACAGATACGCAGTATTTT. Its protein is CASKRGGDTDTQYF.

This chain connects TRBV19 to TRBJ2-1; the match to TRBD2 covers 10 bases. This CDR3 is built from 15 residues. Germline V gene lookup returns CDR1 LNHDA and CDR2 SQIVND (reference sequence). V lost 5 bases to trimming and J lost 0 bases; unmatched junction nucleotides: 1. In nucleotides, the CDR3 is TGTGCCAGTAGTGCTAGCGGGAGCTCCTACAATGAGCAGTTCTTC. This encodes CASSASGSSYNEQFF. Supplemented by reference TRBV19 and TRBJ2-1, the full variable domain reads DGGITQSPKYLFRKEGQNVTLSCEQNLNHDAMYWYRQDPGQGLRLIYYSQIVNDFQKGDIAEGYSVSREKKESFPLTVTSAQKNPTAFYLCASSASGSSYNEQFFGPGTRLTVL.

The genes are TRBV6-6 and TRBJ2-2; no firm D call. V was cut by 4 bases and J by 3 bases, with 9 bases left in between. The CDR3 extends over 14 amino acids. CDR1 is MNHNY and CDR2 is SVGAGI in the germline V gene (reference sequence). DNA of the CDR3: TGTGCCAGCAGTTTATTCGGAGACACCGGGGAGCTGTTTTTT. Its protein product is CASSLFGDTGELFF.

The rearrangement uses TRBV18 and TRBJ2-1; 9 nucleotides line up with TRBD1. The CDR3 contains 16 residues. The junction had 8 bases not matched to a gene; V was cut back by 1 base and J by 7 bases. The germline CDR1 and CDR2 sequences are KGHSH and LQKENI. CDR3 nucleotides: TGTGCCAGCTCACCACGGAGCGGGACAGGGTTTAATGAGCAGTTCTTC. Translation gives CASSPRSGTGFNEQFF.

V is TRBV9 and J is TRBJ1-3; D is ambiguous. The CDR3 is 16 residues long. Trimming pared 0 bases from V and 4 bases from J, leaving 14 bases between. Germline V lookup: CDR1 SGDLS, CDR2 YYNGEE. In DNA, the CDR3 is TGTGCCAGCAGCGTAGATGGCAGAGCTTACGGAAACACCATATATTTT. Protein sequence: CASSVDGRAYGNTIYF. Together with reference TRBV9 and TRBJ1-3, the CDR3 gives the full variable domain: DSGVTQTPKHLITATGQRVTLRCSPRSGDLSVYWYQQSLDQGLQFLIQYYNGEERAKGNILERFSAQQFPDLHSELNLSSLELGDSALYFCASSVDGRAYGNTIYFGEGSWLTVV.

The chain has TRBV30 and TRBJ1-1, with a weak D call TRBD1 (5 bases). The ends were cut back, 3 bases at V and 8 bases at J, with 16 bases in the middle. Germline V lookup: CDR1 GTSNPN, CDR2 SVGIG (reference sequence). This CDR3 contains 13 residues. The CDR3 coding sequence is TGTGCCTGGAGCCCGGGACCGCCTCGGGAAGCTTTCTTT. Translation gives CAWSPGPPREAFF.

The chain employs TRBV28 and TRBJ2-7; a possible D gene is TRBD2 (6 bases). Trimming took 4 bases from V and 2 from J, leaving 12 bases between them. Per the germline V gene, CDR1 is MDHEN and CDR2 is SYDVKM. CDR3 length equals 14 residues. CDR3 coding DNA: TGTGCCAGCAGTTCCGGGACGGGGGCCTACGAGCAGTACTTC. Translating gives CASSSGTGAYEQYF.

V gene TRBV30 combines with J gene TRBJ1-2; possibly TRBD1 for D (5 bases). CDR1 and CDR2 (germline): GTSNPN, SVGIG (reference sequence). V dropped 0 bases and J dropped 0 bases, with 11 bases sitting between them. The CDR3 is 15 amino acids. The CDR3: CAWSVQAVANYGYTF. CDR3 DNA sequence: TGTGCCTGGAGTGTACAGGCAGTAGCTAACTATGGCTACACCTTC.